Listed below are T cell receptor beta chains from one sample, sequenced in a study of T-cell reconstitution after alpha-beta-depleted transplantation in children. TCRdb re-derived calls from the PCR reads in MiXCR, one entry per CDR3 protein. The sample holds approximately 500,000 distinct CDR3 sequences, around 27% seen once. The sequencing here drew on PBMCs, taken before TCRalphabeta/CD19-depleted stem cell transplant. These receptors were collected from a boy in the first two years of life with Wiskott-Aldrich syndrome, due to receive a stem cell transplant. CDR3s include the opening cysteine and the closing phenylalanine or tryptophan. The D gene is left open where the match is weak. Rows give clone size only sometimes, using once, few, many, or a class for an expanded clone.

abundance	d_gene	v_gene	j_gene	CDR3aa	CDR3nt
NA	NA	TRBV4-1	TRBJ2-1	CASSQPTRRPYNEQFF	TGCGCCAGCAGCCAGCCTACTAGAAGGCCATACAATGAGCAGTTCTTC
NA	NA	TRBV20-1	TRBJ1-1	CSARDYTEAFF	TGCAGTGCTAGAGACTACACTGAAGCTTTCTTT
NA	TRBD1	TRBV7-8	TRBJ2-5	CASSLVYSGQAQETQYF	TGTGCCAGCAGCTTAGTCTATTCCGGACAGGCGCAAGAGACCCAGTACTTC
NA	NA	TRBV12-3/TRBV12-4	TRBJ1-1	CASSFWQGNEAFF	TGTGCCAGCAGTTTTTGGCAGGGCAATGAAGCTTTCTTT
many	NA	TRBV30	TRBJ2-1	CAWSVVRENNEQFF	TGTGCCTGGAGTGTAGTCCGGGAGAACAATGAGCAGTTCTTC
few	TRBD1	TRBV24-1	TRBJ2-5	CATRDRGRETQYF	TGTGCCACCCGGGACAGGGGGCGAGAGACCCAGTACTTC
NA	NA	TRBV20-1	TRBJ2-3	CSARGGAGQNTDTQYF	TGCAGTGCTAGAGGGGGAGCGGGCCAAAACACAGATACGCAGTATTTT
NA	NA	TRBV6-6	TRBJ2-3	CASSYRRDTQYF	TGTGCCAGCAGTTACCGGAGGGATACGCAGTATTTT
few	NA	TRBV5-1	TRBJ2-3	CASSSRPHTDTQYF	TGCGCCAGCAGCTCTCGACCACACACAGATACGCAGTATTTT
NA	TRBD2	TRBV4-2	TRBJ2-1	CASSHPPFRTSGRGGGSYNEQFF	TGTGCCAGCAGCCACCCCCCGTTTAGGACTAGCGGGAGGGGTGGTGGCTCCTACAATGAGCAGTTCTTC
NA	NA	TRBV10-1	TRBJ2-3	CASSDGFTDTQYF	TGCGCCAGCAGTGACGGATTCACAGATACGCAGTATTTT
NA	TRBD2	TRBV29-1	TRBJ2-1	CSVVAGVGYNEQFF	TGCAGCGTCGTAGCGGGAGTAGGGTACAATGAGCAGTTCTTC
few	TRBD2	TRBV10-3	TRBJ2-7	CAISESLAGGYEQYF	TGTGCCATCAGTGAGTCCCTAGCGGGAGGATACGAGCAGTACTTC
few	NA	TRBV7-9	TRBJ2-7	CASSLENYEQYF	TGTGCCAGCAGCTTGGAAAACTACGAGCAGTACTTC
NA	NA	TRBV24-1	TRBJ1-5	CATSDAPGTSNQPQHF	TGTGCCACCAGTGATGCACCCGGGACAAGCAATCAGCCCCAGCATTTT
once	TRBD2	TRBV5-1	TRBJ2-2	CASSMRRTSGNTGELFF	TGCGCCAGCAGCATGCGAAGGACTAGCGGAAACACCGGGGAGCTGTTTTTT
NA	NA	TRBV7-9	TRBJ1-2	CASSTALDSGNGYTF	TGTGCCAGCAGCACCGCCCTTGACTCGGGAAATGGCTACACCTTC
NA	TRBD2	TRBV25-1	TRBJ2-7	CASSSPGLAHNLLDYEQYF	TGTGCCAGCAGTTCGCCGGGACTAGCGCATAATCTATTGGACTACGAGCAGTACTTC
few	NA	TRBV20-1	TRBJ2-3	CSASLAIRDTQYF	TGCAGTGCTAGTTTAGCGATTAGAGATACGCAGTATTTT
NA	TRBD2	TRBV5-4	TRBJ2-1	CASRLAVNNEQFF	TGTGCCAGCCGACTAGCGGTAAACAATGAGCAGTTCTTC
few	NA	TRBV5-1	TRBJ2-6	CASSLEVRGAGANVLTF	TGCGCCAGCAGCTTGGAGGTTCGGGGCGCGGGGGCCAACGTCCTGACTTTC
few	NA	TRBV27	TRBJ1-2	CASSFTPHYGYTF	TGTGCCAGCAGTTTCACCCCACACTATGGCTACACCTTC
NA	TRBD2	TRBV7-9	TRBJ2-7	CASSLGAGLRYEQYF	TGTGCCAGCAGCTTAGGCGCGGGACTAAGGTACGAGCAGTACTTC
NA	NA	TRBV19	TRBJ1-2	CASSIGVGQNYGYTF	TGTGCCAGTAGTATTGGTGTCGGCCAGAACTATGGCTACACCTTC
few	NA	TRBV27	TRBJ1-2	CASSFGRGDHNGYTF	TGTGCCAGCAGTTTTGGACGGGGGGACCATAATGGCTACACCTTC
NA	NA	TRBV11-2	TRBJ2-3	CASSLGASYTQYF	TGTGCCAGCAGCTTAGGCGCCTCCTATACGCAGTATTTT
NA	NA	TRBV10-3	TRBJ2-3	CAISEGGGGTDTQYF	TGTGCCATCAGTGAGGGGGGGGGCGGCACAGATACGCAGTATTTT
NA	NA	TRBV4-1	TRBJ1-5	CASSQEAGVSNQPQHF	TGCGCCAGCAGCCAAGAGGCAGGGGTCTCGAATCAGCCCCAGCATTTT
few	TRBD1	TRBV5-1	TRBJ2-1	CASSLRPGQGNNEQFF	TGCGCCAGCAGCTTAAGACCGGGACAGGGGAACAATGAGCAGTTCTTC
NA	NA	TRBV4-1	TRBJ1-1	CASSPPDKRGMNTEAFF	TGCGCCAGCAGCCCTCCGGACAAGAGAGGAATGAACACTGAAGCTTTCTTT
few	TRBD2	TRBV27	TRBJ2-7	CASGVAGLSSYEQYF	TGTGCCAGCGGTGTAGCGGGACTGAGCTCCTACGAGCAGTACTTC
NA	NA	TRBV7-2	TRBJ1-2	CASSLTRQGRDGYTF	TGTGCCAGCAGCTTAACCAGGCAGGGGCGCGATGGCTACACCTTC
NA	NA	TRBV6-2/TRBV6-3	TRBJ2-2	CASSYLRRGNTGELFF	TGTGCCAGCAGTTACTTAAGGAGGGGAAACACCGGGGAGCTGTTTTTT
NA	NA	TRBV6-2/TRBV6-3	TRBJ2-7	CASSGASRREQYF	TGTGCCAGCTCGGGAGCTTCTAGGAGGGAGCAGTACTTC
few	NA	TRBV6-5	TRBJ2-5	CASSYSTVETQYF	TGTGCCAGCAGTTACTCGACTGTAGAGACCCAGTACTTC
NA	TRBD1	TRBV5-1	TRBJ2-7	CASSLTRTGDHEQYF	TGCGCCAGCAGCTTAACCCGGACAGGGGACCACGAGCAGTACTTC
few	TRBD2	TRBV5-1	TRBJ2-2	CASSLASGRTGELFF	TGCGCCAGCAGCTTGGCTAGCGGGAGAACCGGGGAGCTGTTTTTT
NA	NA	TRBV5-1	TRBJ2-1	CARPYTSSVYNEQFF	TGCGCCAGACCCTACACTAGCAGCGTTTACAATGAGCAGTTCTTC
many	NA	TRBV5-1	TRBJ2-5	CASSLAVGGETQYF	TGCGCCAGCAGCTTGGCCGTAGGGGGAGAGACCCAGTACTTC
NA	TRBD1	TRBV7-9	TRBJ1-4	CASSPRGGRGSSEKLFF	TGTGCCAGCAGCCCGCGAGGGGGCAGGGGATCGAGTGAAAAACTGTTTTTT
NA	NA	TRBV20-1	TRBJ1-1	CSAYRVLLCDTEAFF	TGCAGTGCCTACAGGGTCTTGCTATGCGACACTGAAGCTTTCTTT
NA	TRBD2	TRBV5-6	TRBJ2-3	CASSQVGTSGRSDTQYF	TGTGCCAGCAGCCAGGTCGGGACTAGCGGGAGGTCAGATACGCAGTATTTT
NA	NA	TRBV4-2	TRBJ2-7	CASSQVEDATYEQYF	TGTGCCAGCAGCCAAGTGGAGGACGCGACCTACGAGCAGTACTTC
NA	NA	TRBV27	TRBJ2-5	CASSQISQETQYF	TGTGCCAGCAGCCAAATCAGCCAAGAGACCCAGTACTTC
NA	NA	TRBV18	TRBJ2-3	CASSPYQDTSTDTQYF	TGTGCCAGCTCACCCTACCAAGACACTTCCACAGATACGCAGTATTTT
NA	TRBD2	TRBV20-1	TRBJ2-3	CSASCRREGPDTQYF	TGCAGTGCTAGTTGTAGGCGGGAGGGCCCAGATACGCAGTATTTT